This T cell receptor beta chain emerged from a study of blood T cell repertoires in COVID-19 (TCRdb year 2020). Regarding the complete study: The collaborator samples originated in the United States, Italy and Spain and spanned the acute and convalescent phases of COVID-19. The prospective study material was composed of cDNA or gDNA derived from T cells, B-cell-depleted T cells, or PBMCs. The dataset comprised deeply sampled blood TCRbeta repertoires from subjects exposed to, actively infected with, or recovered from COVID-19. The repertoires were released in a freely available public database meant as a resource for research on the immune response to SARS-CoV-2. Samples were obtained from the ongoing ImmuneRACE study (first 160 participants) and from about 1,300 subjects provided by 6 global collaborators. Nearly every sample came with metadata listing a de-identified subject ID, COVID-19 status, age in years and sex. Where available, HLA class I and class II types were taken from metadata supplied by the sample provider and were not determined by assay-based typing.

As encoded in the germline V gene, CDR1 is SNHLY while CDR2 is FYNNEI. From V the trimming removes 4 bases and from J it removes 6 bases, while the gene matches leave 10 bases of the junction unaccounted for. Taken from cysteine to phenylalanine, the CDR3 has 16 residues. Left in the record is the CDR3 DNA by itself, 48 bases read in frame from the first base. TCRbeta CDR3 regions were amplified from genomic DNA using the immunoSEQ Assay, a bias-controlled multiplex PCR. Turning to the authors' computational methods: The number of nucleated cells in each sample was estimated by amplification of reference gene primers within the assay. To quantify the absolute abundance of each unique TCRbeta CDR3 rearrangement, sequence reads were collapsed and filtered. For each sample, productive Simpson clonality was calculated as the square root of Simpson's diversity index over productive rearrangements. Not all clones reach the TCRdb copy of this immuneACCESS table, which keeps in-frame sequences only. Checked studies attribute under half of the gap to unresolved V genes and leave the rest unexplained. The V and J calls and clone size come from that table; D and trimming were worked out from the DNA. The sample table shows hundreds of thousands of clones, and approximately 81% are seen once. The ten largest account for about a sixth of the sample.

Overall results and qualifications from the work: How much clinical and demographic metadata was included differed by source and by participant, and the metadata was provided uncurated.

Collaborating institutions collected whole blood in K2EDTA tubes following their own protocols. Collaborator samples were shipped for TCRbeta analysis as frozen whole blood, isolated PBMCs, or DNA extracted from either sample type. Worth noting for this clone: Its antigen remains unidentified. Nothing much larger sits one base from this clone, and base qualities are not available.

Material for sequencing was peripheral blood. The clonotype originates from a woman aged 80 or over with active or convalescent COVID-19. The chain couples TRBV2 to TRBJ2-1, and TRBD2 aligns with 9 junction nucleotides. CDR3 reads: CASSVRASGMGNEQFF. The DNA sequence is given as TGTGCCAGCAGTGTTCGGGCTAGCGGGATGGGCAATGAGCAGTTCTTC.